A single sample gave rise to the 22 T cell receptor beta chains below, sequenced in a study of T cells expressing NK-cell markers. TCRdb reprocessed the 5' RACE reads and keeps a single row for each CDR3 protein, giving no DNA. Found here are more than 400,000 distinct CDR3 sequences; the top ten clones hold more than 7%. The sequencing input was blood T cells: a sorted CD56 or NKG2C T cell subset, CD4+ or CD8+ T cells, or bulk PBMC T cells (not recorded which). The receptors were sampled from a woman aged 18-69 years in good health.

V usage is TRBV5-1 and J usage is TRBJ1-1. The CDR3 length is 15 residues. Germline values: CDR1 SGHRS, CDR2 YFSETQ. CDR3 residues: CASSLGPNLNTEAFF.

The CDR3 sequence is CASSQGLGTATNYEQYF. V is TRBV4-3 and J is TRBJ2-7; checking the TCRdb D call of TRBD1 is not possible without DNA. The CDR3 is 17 residues long. Germline V gene data show CDR1 as LGHNA and CDR2 as YSLEER.

The V call is TRBV4-3, the J call TRBJ2-1; checking the TCRdb D call of TRBD1 is not possible without DNA. Per the germline V gene, CDR1 is LGHNA and CDR2 is YSLEER. This CDR3 has 17 residues. CDR3 residues: CASSQDEGALSYNEQFF.

This chain joins TRBV7-2 and TRBJ1-1. Germline-derived CDR1 and CDR2 are SGHTA and FQGNSA. This CDR3 is built from 13 residues. This CDR3 reads CASSVLVDTEAFF.

The chain joins TRBV20-1 to TRBJ2-1; TCRdb's D gene call, TRBD2, goes unchecked for lack of DNA. This CDR3 spans 14 amino acids. The germline gives CDR1 DFQATT, CDR2 SNEGSKA (reference sequence). The CDR3 region is CSARDVLAGNEQFF.

The chain recombines TRBV5-6 with TRBJ2-3; checking the TCRdb D call of TRBD1 is not possible without DNA. From germline, CDR1 is SGHDT and CDR2 YYEEEE. CDR3 length: 14 amino acids. The CDR3 sequence is CASSSTGWPDTQYF.

V and J are TRBV12-3 or TRBV12-4 and TRBJ1-2; without DNA, the TCRdb call of TRBD1 cannot be checked. This CDR3 is 13 amino acids long. The chain's CDR3 is CASSRTGFGGYTF.

The V and J genes are TRBV19 and TRBJ2-1; lacking DNA, the TRBD2 call made by TCRdb goes unchecked. The CDR3 runs 14 residues. Germline CDR1 LNHDA, CDR2 SQIVND (reference sequence). This CDR3 reads CASSVRREVDEQFF.

The V and J genes are TRBV14 and TRBJ2-7; TCRdb proposes TRBD2, but this gene call is untestable without DNA. The CDR3 is 15 amino acids. Germline V gene data show CDR1 as SGHDN and CDR2 as FVKESK. The chain's CDR3 is CASSHRLVSPYEQYF.

CDR3: CASSYLLRGPNTEAFF. The rearrangement links TRBV14 to TRBJ1-1; checking the TCRdb D call of TRBD1 is not possible without DNA. The length of the CDR3 is 16 residues. Germline loops: CDR1 SGHDN, CDR2 FVKESK.

The chain uses TRBV5-1 and TRBJ1-5. In germline, CDR1 is SGHRS, CDR2 YFSETQ. The CDR3 is 14 residues long. The chain's CDR3 is CASSVGLDNQPQHF.

V and J are TRBV6-1 and TRBJ1-1. The CDR3 has 15 residues. Germline V gives CDR1 MNHNS, CDR2 SASEGT. Here the CDR3 reads CASTRGRGWDTEAFF.

The chain is built from TRBV5-1 and TRBJ1-5. The CDR3 sequence is 14 residues long. Germline V gives CDR1 SGHRS, CDR2 YFSETQ. This CDR3 reads CASSLGGSNQPQHF.

The CDR3 spells CATGLHGEQYF. This chain joins TRBV6-5 and TRBJ2-7; TCRdb's assignment of TRBD2 cannot be checked, as there is no DNA. The CDR3 sequence is 11 residues long. CDR1 is MNHEY, CDR2 SVGAGI, per germline.

This sequence joins TRBV7-2 and TRBJ1-1; TCRdb lists TRBD1, though no DNA is available to test this call. This CDR3 spans 17 amino acids. CDR1 and CDR2 from the germline V gene are SGHTA and FQGNSA. This CDR3 is CASSLRQGAPKGTEAFF.

The chain is built from TRBV5-4 and TRBJ2-6; TCRdb lists TRBD1, though no DNA is available to test this call. CDR3 length: 15 residues. CDR1 SGHNT and CDR2 YYREEE come from the germline V gene (reference sequence). This chain's CDR3 is CASSLGGYGANVLTF.

The chain is built from TRBV3-1 and TRBJ1-2. The CDR3 consists of 12 residues. Germline V gene sequence: CDR1 LGHDT, CDR2 YNNKEL (reference sequence). CDR3 region: CASSQAAYGYTF.

V and J are TRBV12-3 or TRBV12-4 and TRBJ2-7; TCRdb calls TRBD1, which cannot be checked without DNA. The length of the CDR3 is 15 residues. CDR3 residues: CASSLGRQGAYEQYF.

The rearrangement links TRBV30 to TRBJ2-4; absent DNA, TCRdb's TRBD2 call cannot be checked. CDR3 size: 14 residues. Germline loops: CDR1 GTSNPN, CDR2 SVGIG (reference sequence). CDR3: CAWNPRLSSDIQYF.

The chain employs TRBV7-9 and TRBJ2-1. This CDR3 comprises 12 residues. Per germline, CDR1 SEHNR and CDR2 FQNEAQ (reference sequence). The CDR3 region is CASRPMGNEQFF.

The V and J genes are TRBV6-2 or TRBV6-3 and TRBJ1-2. From germline, CDR1 is MNHEY and CDR2 SVGEGT. CDR3 length: 15 amino acids. CDR3 loop: CASRYYLLTDYGYTF.

This chain links TRBV12-3 or TRBV12-4 with TRBJ2-1. This CDR3 has 15 amino acids. The chain's CDR3 is CASSPTRDSYNEQFF.